This TCR beta chain emerged from a study of glioma-infiltrating T cells after dendritic cell vaccination. J lost 4 bases, V lost 3 bases, and 6 bases had no gene match. The CDR3 covers 16 residues. From germline, CDR1 is SGHAT and CDR2 FQDESV (reference sequence). Input was 2 to 2.5 ug genomic DNA, or all available if less. The protocol was immunoSEQ multiplex PCR, while the TCRdb copy is restricted to in-frame clones and leaves out a portion. The table records 50,000 to 75,000 clones, roughly 84% of them present only once. This sample's time point: after dendritic cell vaccination, including at tumor progression/relapse.

This clonotype originated in a human donor with glioblastoma. The input for sequencing was blood, taken after dendritic cell vaccination. The chain recombines TRBV11-1 with TRBJ2-5; TRBD2 aligns across 12 bases. The DNA of the CDR3 is TGTGCCAGCAGCTTCGCTAGCGGGGGGGCAGGAGAGACCCAGTACTTC. Translating gives CASSFASGGAGETQYF.